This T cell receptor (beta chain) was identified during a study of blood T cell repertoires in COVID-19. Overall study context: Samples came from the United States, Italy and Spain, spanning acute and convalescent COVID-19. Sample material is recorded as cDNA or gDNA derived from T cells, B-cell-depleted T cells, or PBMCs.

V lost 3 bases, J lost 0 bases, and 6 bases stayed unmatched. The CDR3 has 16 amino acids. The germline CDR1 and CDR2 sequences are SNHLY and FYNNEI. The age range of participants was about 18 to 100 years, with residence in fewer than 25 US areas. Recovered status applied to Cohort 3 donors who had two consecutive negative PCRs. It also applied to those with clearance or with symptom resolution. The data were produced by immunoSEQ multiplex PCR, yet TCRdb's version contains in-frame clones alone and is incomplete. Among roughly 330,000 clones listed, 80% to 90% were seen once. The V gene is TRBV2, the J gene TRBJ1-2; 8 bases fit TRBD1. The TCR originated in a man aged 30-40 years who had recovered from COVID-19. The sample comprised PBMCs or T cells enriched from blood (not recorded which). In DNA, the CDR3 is TGTGCCAGCAGTGAGACAGGGGCCCAGACTAACTATGGCTACACCTTC. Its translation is CASSETGAQTNYGYTF. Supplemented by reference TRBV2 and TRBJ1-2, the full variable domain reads EPEVTQTPSHQVTQMGQEVILRCVPISNHLYFYWYRQILGQKVEFLVSFYNNEISEKSEIFDDQFSVERPDGSNFTLKIRSTKLEDSAMYFCASSETGAQTNYGYTFGSGTRLTVV.